These 22 T cell receptor beta chains share one sample of origin, sequenced in a study of blood T cell repertoires in COVID-19. Here immunoSEQ multiplex PCR was the method, and the copy in TCRdb shows in-frame clones only, minus some. Of some 57,000 clones listed, around 87% are singletons. Sequencing input: peripheral blood. Source of these receptors: a man in his 70s with acute or convalescent COVID-19.

The rearrangement joins TRBV29-1 to TRBJ1-2; D unresolved. Germline V gene data show CDR1 as SQVTM and CDR2 as ANQGSEA. The CDR3 covers 10 residues. V lost 7 bases to trimming and J lost 3 bases, with 6 bases between them. This CDR3 is CSALHYGYTF. DNA of the CDR3: TGCAGCGCCCTTCACTATGGCTACACCTTC.

The CDR3 nucleotides are TGTGCCAGCAGGGTGTTGACAGGGGGTGAAAAACTGTTTTTT. Its translation is CASRVLTGGEKLFF. This chain connects TRBV6-5 to TRBJ1-4; TRBD1 aligns across 9 bases. CDR1 and CDR2 from the germline V gene are MNHEY and SVGAGI. Trimming at V came to 6 bases and at J to 7 bases, leaving 6 bases not matched to a gene. The CDR3 loop spans 14 amino acids.

The V call is TRBV5-1, the J call TRBJ2-3; a possible D gene is TRBD1 (7 bases). Trimming took 4 bases from V and 11 from J, leaving 26 bases between them. The CDR3 runs to 16 residues. Per germline, CDR1 SGHRS and CDR2 YFSETQ. The CDR3 nucleotides read TGCGCCAGCAGCGCCGCCCCGGGACAGATTACGGAGGGGCAGTATTTT. This sequence encodes CASSAAPGQITEGQYF. Together with reference TRBV5-1 and TRBJ2-3, the CDR3 gives the full variable domain: KAGVTQTPRYLIKTRGQQVTLSCSPISGHRSVSWYQQTPGQGLQFLFEYFSETQRNKGNFPGRFSGRQFSNSRSEMNVSTLELGDSALYLCASSAAPGQITEGQYFGPGTRLTVL.

This chain uses TRBV7-3 with TRBJ2-1; 9 bases fit TRBD2. There are 16 residues in the CDR3. The germline V gene has CDR1 SGHTA and CDR2 FQGTGA. With 6 bases clipped from V and 5 bases from J, the junction kept 11 bases outside the gene matches. CDR3 amino acids: CASSKPGLALHNEQFF. The CDR3 coding sequence is TGTGCCAGCAGTAAACCGGGACTAGCTCTGCACAATGAGCAGTTCTTC.

This clone has a single count. The J gene is TRBJ2-1, the V gene TRBV29-1; 9 bases fit TRBD2. This CDR3 region has 15 residues. Germline values: CDR1 SQVTM, CDR2 ANQGSEA. J was trimmed by 8 bases and V by 0 bases; bases with no gene match: 8. In DNA, the CDR3 is TGCAGCGTTGAAGAAGGCAGCGGGAGGTTCTATGAGCAGTTCTTC. Translation: CSVEEGSGRFYEQFF.

This clone has only a few counts. The chain links TRBV4-2 to TRBJ1-4; 9 nucleotides match TRBD1. The CDR3 covers 17 residues. The V gene's germline CDR1 is LGHNA and CDR2 YNFKEQ. The trim removed 1 base at V and 5 bases at J, leaving 8 bases unmatched. CDR3 residues: CASSQVGTGLENEKLFF. In nucleotides, the CDR3 is TGTGCCAGCAGCCAAGTAGGGACAGGGCTTGAGAATGAAAAACTGTTTTTT.

The V call is TRBV5-4, the J call TRBJ2-3, with 10 bases lining up with TRBD2. Germline V gene sequence: CDR1 SGHNT, CDR2 YYREEE (reference sequence). The V segment lost 3 bases and the J segment 2 bases; nucleotides outside the gene matches: 9. The CDR3 is 17 amino acids. The CDR3 region is CASSSELAGFTTDTQYF. The CDR3 DNA reads as TGTGCCAGCAGCTCCGAACTAGCGGGGTTTACCACAGATACGCAGTATTTT.

This clone came up once. This rearrangement joins TRBV15 to TRBJ1-1; possibly TRBD1 for D (6 bases). CDR1 is LNHNV and CDR2 is YYDKDF in the germline V gene (reference sequence). V dropped 0 bases and J dropped 0 bases, with 11 bases sitting between them. There are 16 residues in the CDR3. CDR3 in amino acids: CATSRDKGHLNTEAFF. CDR3 DNA: TGTGCCACCAGCAGAGATAAGGGACACCTGAACACTGAAGCTTTCTTT.

The rearrangement links TRBV19 to TRBJ2-1; D is unresolved. The CDR3 sequence is 15 residues long. V gave up 0 bases and J gave up 3 bases, with 9 bases separating them. CDR1 and CDR2 from the germline V gene are LNHDA and SQIVND (reference sequence). The CDR3 here is CASSIEAGIYNEQFF. The CDR3 DNA follows: TGTGCCAGTAGTATAGAGGCAGGTATCTACAATGAGCAGTTCTTC. The whole variable domain, filled in from reference TRBV19 and TRBJ2-1, reads DGGITQSPKYLFRKEGQNVTLSCEQNLNHDAMYWYRQDPGQGLRLIYYSQIVNDFQKGDIAEGYSVSREKKESFPLTVTSAQKNPTAFYLCASSIEAGIYNEQFFGPGTRLTVL.

V gene TRBV5-1 combines with J gene TRBJ1-2; D perhaps matches TRBD1 (5 bases). This CDR3 region has 15 residues. V lost 6 bases and J 4 bases, leaving 19 bases between the germline ends. Looked up from germline, CDR1 is SGHRS and CDR2 is YFSETQ. CDR3 DNA: TGCGCCAGCACCCCGGGGGGGGAACCTGGCTATGGCTACACCTTC. Encoded protein: CASTPGGEPGYGYTF.

This clone is a singleton in its sample. The rearrangement uses TRBV19 and TRBJ1-1, with TRBD1 identical over 7 bases. Unmatched junction bases numbered 14, after V lost 7 bases and J lost 0 bases. From germline, CDR1 is LNHDA and CDR2 SQIVND (reference sequence). CDR3 length: 17 amino acids. CDR3 protein: CASTSLAGGFVNTEAFF. CDR3 nucleotides: TGTGCCAGTACAAGTCTAGCAGGGGGGTTTGTGAACACTGAAGCTTTCTTT.

This chain joins TRBV9 and TRBJ1-6; TRBD1 matches 9 bases. CDR3 length equals 15 residues. Germline V gene sequence: CDR1 SGDLS, CDR2 YYNGEE. J lost 3 bases, V lost 5 bases, and 3 bases had no gene match. CDR3 sequence: CASSETGGYNSPLHF. DNA for the CDR3: TGTGCCAGCAGTGAGACAGGGGGCTATAATTCACCCCTCCACTTT.

This rearrangement joins TRBV5-4 to TRBJ2-7; 8 nucleotides agree with TRBD2. Trimming at V came to 4 bases and at J to 0 bases, leaving 3 bases not matched to a gene. The CDR3 is 14 residues long. Germline V CDR1 and CDR2: SGHNT, YYREEE (reference sequence). CDR3 sequence: CASSGTSGSYEQYF. CDR3 DNA sequence: TGTGCCAGCAGCGGAACTAGCGGCTCCTACGAGCAGTACTTC.

J is TRBJ1-2 and V is TRBV28; 8 bases fit TRBD1. V dropped 6 bases and J dropped 6; count of bases not matched to a gene: 6. The germline CDR1 and CDR2 sequences are MDHEN and SYDVKM. The length of the CDR3 is 13 residues. CDR3 amino acids: CASRPGQGDGYTF. The CDR3 DNA is TGTGCCAGCAGACCCGGACAGGGAGATGGCTACACCTTC.

The chain has TRBV3-1 (or the pseudogene TRBV3-2) and TRBJ1-1; D unclear. V shed 4 bases and J shed 10 bases, with 10 bases lying between them. This CDR3 is built from 11 residues. Germline values: CDR1 LGHDT, CDR2 YNNKEL (reference sequence). The CDR3 DNA reads TGTGCCAGCAGCCTAGCGGGGAGAGCTTTCTTT. Its protein product is CASSLAGRAFF.

This clone occurred a few times. V gene TRBV5-4 combines with J gene TRBJ2-3, with unresolved D. Germline values: CDR1 SGHNT, CDR2 YYREEE (reference sequence). Trimming shortened V by 3 bases and J by 4 bases, and 6 bases separated the two germline ends. The CDR3 has 12 residues. The CDR3 bases are TGTGCCAGCAGCTCCCAGTCAGATACGCAGTATTTT. Protein product: CASSSQSDTQYF.

V usage is TRBV9 and J usage is TRBJ1-2; D unclear. The CDR3 has 12 amino acids. The germline CDR1 and CDR2 sequences are SGDLS and YYNGEE. Trimming took 0 bases from V and 3 from J, leaving 3 bases between them. The CDR3 reads CASSVADYGYTF. The CDR3, as DNA: TGTGCCAGCAGCGTAGCCGACTATGGCTACACCTTC.

This chain links TRBV6-6 with TRBJ2-2; TRBD1 matches 7 bases. The CDR3 consists of 14 residues. V was clipped by 5 bases and J by 3 bases; unmatched bases: 3. Germline assignment: CDR1 MNHNY and CDR2 SVGAGI (reference sequence). CDR3 region: CASSADRDTGELFF. CDR3 sequence (DNA): TGTGCCAGCAGTGCCGACAGGGACACCGGGGAGCTGTTTTTT.

The chain uses TRBV5-4 and TRBJ2-3; maybe TRBD2 (7 bases). V gave up 3 bases and J gave up 5 bases, with 16 bases separating them. The CDR3 sequence is 15 residues long. Germline CDR1 is SGHNT and CDR2 is YYREEE (reference sequence). In DNA, the CDR3 is TGTGCCAGCAGCTGGGCGGGGGCTCGGATAGATACGCAGTATTTT. Its protein product is CASSWAGARIDTQYF.

J is TRBJ2-2 and V is TRBV11-3, with no clear D. Trimming removed 2 bases from V and 1 base from J, with 5 bases in between. This CDR3 comprises 14 residues. Looked up from germline, CDR1 is SGHNT and CDR2 is YENEEA. The CDR3 sequence: CASSLIQNTGELFF. In DNA, the CDR3 is TGTGCCAGCAGCTTAATCCAGAACACCGGGGAGCTGTTTTTT.

This chain uses TRBV18 with TRBJ2-5; no firm D call. The CDR3 spans 14 residues. The germline V gene encodes CDR1 KGHSH and CDR2 LQKENI. Trimming took 5 bases from V and 1 from J, leaving 11 bases between them. CDR3 amino acids: CASSIQTGQETQYF. The CDR3 nucleotides read TGTGCCAGCTCAATTCAGACTGGCCAAGAGACCCAGTACTTC.

J is TRBJ2-3 and V is TRBV28; TRBD2 matches at 10 bases. J lost 0 bases, V lost 7 bases, and 1 base had no gene match. This CDR3 is 14 amino acids long. Germline CDR1 reads MDHEN; CDR2 reads SYDVKM. The CDR3 spells CASTTSGSTDTQYF. As DNA, the CDR3 is TGTGCCAGCACGACTAGCGGGAGCACAGATACGCAGTATTTT.